This TCR beta chain was captured by sequencing in a study of blood T cells in healthy people across ages (dated by TCRdb to between 2014 and 2016). General notes on the study: Template switching captured roughly one uniquely barcoded TCR beta cDNA molecule per two T cells in model experiments. Using the same blood draw, the study looked at two additional independent replicas of 1 million unique cDNA reads for two donors, one aged 18 to 30 and the other aged 80 or older. Donors were grouped into four age groups: young (average approximately 15 years), middle-aged (around 39), aged (around 62) and long-lived (approximately 81). To track age-related changes in TCR beta repertoire diversity, the study relied on deep sequencing normalized with unique cDNA molecular identifiers. The study at large found these results: As age increased, observed TCR beta diversity per million T cells dropped in a roughly linear way, and a significant reduction was already evident by age 40. Conclusive comparison of naive and antigen-experienced compartments was prevented by the profiling of bulk unsorted PBMCs. Compared with the aged group, more naive CD4+ T cells, fewer expanded clones and increased TCR diversity were shown by the long-lived group, suggesting age selection. A strong correlation was found between observed TCR beta diversity and the percentage of naive T cells measured by flow cytometry. Estimates of total diversity based on one million sequenced T cells were considered lower bounds and underestimates. The CMV infection status of donors was not known, potentially confounding age-related changes in expanded clonotypes.

The donors were 40 or so Caucasian individuals from Russia, aged roughly 6 to 90 years, who were systemically healthy. Around 10 milliliters of peripheral blood were drawn from each donor into EDTA-treated Vacutainer tubes. PBMCs were isolated by Ficoll-Paque density-gradient centrifugation, with at least 6 million obtained per sample. Total RNA was extracted from PBMCs with Trizol reagent, with at least 6 micrograms obtained per sample. Naive CD45RAhigh/CD27high T cell percentages were measured by flow cytometry on a PBMC aliquot from every donor. This clonotype was recorded at least ten times. What antigen it recognizes has not been identified. Qualities for individual bases were not recorded, and no much larger clone is one base off. Preparation of the library involved 5' RACE. These reads were obtained on an Illumina HiSeq 2500. A second roughly 7 to 12 cycle PCR used a sample-barcoded 5' primer and a J-beta primer mix. A unique molecular identifier was introduced onto each TCR beta cDNA molecule by a template-switch 5' adaptor carrying 12 random nucleotides. At least 3 million CDR3-containing paired-end reads were obtained from each sample. First-strand cDNA synthesis was performed from all RNA using the Mint cDNA synthesis kit, with priming by a TRBC-specific oligonucleotide. Following uracil-DNA glycosylase treatment, a first 18-cycle PCR with universal primers M1SS and BC2_uni_R was performed on all cDNA. In the authors' own workflow: For normalization, 1 million high-quality reads were randomly selected from each sample, with every read carrying a distinct molecular identifier. Reads sharing molecular identifiers were discarded rather than binned into consensus sequences. MiTCR, with a Q25 quality threshold and the strictest error-elimination algorithm, was used for CDR3 identification, clonotype clustering and error correction. A nonparametric unseen species model with Euler transformation was used to estimate a lower bound on total TCR beta diversity. Using fastp at Q25 and MiXCR, TCRdb reprocessed the public reads and kept productive beta chains. CDR3 protein duplicates are merged, each entry listing the most common genes and DNA. The V and J calls, along with clone size, are taken from TCRdb and not from the paper's own processing. This sample lists 800,000 to 950,000 distinct CDR3 sequences; 25% to 30% were detected once. The ten largest clones capture around 9.6% of the sample.

These data were also reused for a study on T cells of mothers and their children. As the second paper documents: Nine systemically healthy Caucasian individuals, comprising three mothers and their six children, were included as donors. cDNA synthesis consumed the entire amount of extracted RNA, loaded at 1.5 ug RNA in each 15 ul reaction. In the second PCR, sample barcodes and 2-4 random nucleotides were introduced via the M1S primer. Over 8 million TCR beta CDR3 reads came from each mother, compared with approximately 2.8 million reads from each child. Thymic selection similarly shapes TCR recombination output in related and unrelated pairs, with minor effect from inherited differences. Normalized repertoire overlap in related mother-child pairs was always slightly higher than in unrelated mother-child pairs, but the difference was never significant. With a sensitivity of approximately 96 clones per million clonotypes, no persistent microchimeric T cell clones were detected. To look for features that set related mother-child pairs apart from unrelated individuals, the researchers ran deep NGS to compare the TCR beta repertoires of mothers and children. Mothers averaged roughly 36 +/- 4 years of age and children averaged around 10 +/- 4 years. After adapters were ligated using NEBNext reagents, the libraries underwent 100+100 nt paired-end sequencing on an Illumina HiSeq 2000. To avoid cross-contamination, the mother libraries and the child libraries were prepared a month apart and sequenced in separate runs. For each donor, between about 500,000 and 2,100,000 distinct TCR beta clonotypes were identified. Naive TCR beta clonotypes were estimated from low-frequency clonotypes matched to each donor's FACS-determined naive share, without sorting.

The sequencing input was blood. The sequence was collected from a woman aged 40-49 years in good health.

The DNA sequence follows: TGTGCCAGCAGCTGGGACAGGGGGCCGAACACCGGGGAGCTGTTTTTT. It is translated as CASSWDRGPNTGELFF. The V and J genes are TRBV7-9 and TRBJ2-2; 12 middle bases align to TRBD1. The germline V gene (reference sequence) specifies SEHNR as CDR1 and FQNEAQ as CDR2. The CDR3 starts with the cysteine, ends with the phenylalanine, and has 16 residues. Only CDR3 DNA remains: 48 bases, in frame from the first base. V has 4 bases trimmed and J has 0 bases trimmed; junction bases matching no gene number 0.